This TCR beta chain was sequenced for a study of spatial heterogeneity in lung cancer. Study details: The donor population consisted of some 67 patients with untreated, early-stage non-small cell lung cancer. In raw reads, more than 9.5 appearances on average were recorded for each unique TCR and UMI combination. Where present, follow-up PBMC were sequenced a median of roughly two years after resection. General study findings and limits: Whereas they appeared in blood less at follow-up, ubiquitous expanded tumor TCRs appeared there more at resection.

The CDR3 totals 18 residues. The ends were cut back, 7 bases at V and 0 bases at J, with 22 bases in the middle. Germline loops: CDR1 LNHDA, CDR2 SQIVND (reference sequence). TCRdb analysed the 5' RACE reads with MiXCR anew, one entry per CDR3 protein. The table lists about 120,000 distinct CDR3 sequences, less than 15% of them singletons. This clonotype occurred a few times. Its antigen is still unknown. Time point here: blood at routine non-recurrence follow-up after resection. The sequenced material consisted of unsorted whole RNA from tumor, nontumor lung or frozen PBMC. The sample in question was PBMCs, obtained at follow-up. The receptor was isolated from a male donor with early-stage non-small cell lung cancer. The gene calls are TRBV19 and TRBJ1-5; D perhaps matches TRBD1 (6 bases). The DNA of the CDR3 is TGTGCCAGTAAGAGCACCCATATAGGGGGATATAGCAATCAGCCCCAGCATTTT. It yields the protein CASKSTHIGGYSNQPQHF.